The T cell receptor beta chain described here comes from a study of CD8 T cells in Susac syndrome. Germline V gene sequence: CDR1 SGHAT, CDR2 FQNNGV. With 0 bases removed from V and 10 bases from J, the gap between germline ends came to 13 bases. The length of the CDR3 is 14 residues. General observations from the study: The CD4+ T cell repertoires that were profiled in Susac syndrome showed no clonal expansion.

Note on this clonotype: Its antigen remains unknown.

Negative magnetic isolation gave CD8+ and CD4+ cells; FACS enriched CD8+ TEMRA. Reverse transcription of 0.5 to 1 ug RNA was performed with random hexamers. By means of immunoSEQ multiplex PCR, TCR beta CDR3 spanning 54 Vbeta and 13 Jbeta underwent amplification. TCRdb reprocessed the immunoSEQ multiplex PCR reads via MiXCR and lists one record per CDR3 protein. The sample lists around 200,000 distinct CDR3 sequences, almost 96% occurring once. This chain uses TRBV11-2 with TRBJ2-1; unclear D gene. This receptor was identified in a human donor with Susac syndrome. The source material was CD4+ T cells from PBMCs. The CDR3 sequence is CASSLDLPGREQFF. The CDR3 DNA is TGTGCCAGCAGCTTAGATCTTCCAGGCAGGGAGCAGTTCTTC. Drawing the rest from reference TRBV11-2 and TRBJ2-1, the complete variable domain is EAGVAQSPRYKIIEKRQSVAFWCNPISGHATLYWYQQILGQGPKLLIQFQNNGVVDDSQLPKDRFSAERLKGVDSTLKIQPAKLEDSAVYLCASSLDLPGREQFFGPGTRLTVL.